A selection of T cell receptor beta chains follows, all from one sample in a study of cytomegalovirus exposure and HLA in healthy donors. Data came from immunoSEQ multiplex PCR; TCRdb stores just in-frame clones and leaves some out. The data show 100,000 to 150,000 clones, roughly 71% seen once. Material: PBMCs. The receptor set was obtained from a woman in her forties or fifties in good health and CMV-seropositive. Both conserved end residues are part of each CDR3. Fields, in order: CDR3 length, D gene, V gene, J gene, clone size, CDR3 protein, CDR3 DNA. D genes are given only for firm matches. The size of a clone is reported for some rows only, either as once, few or many, or as a class for expanded clones.

14,.,TRBV2,TRBJ2-3,few,CASSWTVTTDTQYF,TGTGCCAGCAGTTGGACAGTTACCACAGATACGCAGTATTTT
15,TRBD1,TRBV30,TRBJ1-1,.,CAWGRTGAANTEAFF,TGTGCCTGGGGCCGAACAGGGGCCGCGAACACTGAAGCTTTCTTT
14,.,TRBV29-1,TRBJ2-7,.,CSVKGGASSYEQYF,TGCAGCGTCAAGGGGGGGGCGAGCTCCTACGAGCAGTACTTC
13,TRBD1,TRBV15,TRBJ1-2,.,CATSRDRGLGYTF,TGTGCCACCAGCAGAGACAGGGGGCTCGGCTACACCTTC
11,.,TRBV29-1,TRBJ2-3,.,CSANLVATQYF,TGCAGCGCCAACCTGGTAGCGACGCAGTATTTT
14,.,TRBV5-5,TRBJ1-6,.,CASSFEAPSSPLHF,TGTGCCAGCAGCTTTGAGGCTCCCAGCTCACCCCTCCACTTT
11,.,TRBV25-1,TRBJ1-4,.,CASTGGWKLFF,TGTGCCAGCACCGGGGGATGGAAACTGTTTTTT
16,.,TRBV5-1,TRBJ1-6,few,CASSLEVGQGASPLHF,TGCGCCAGCAGCTTGGAAGTGGGTCAGGGTGCTTCACCCCTCCACTTT
15,TRBD1,TRBV2,TRBJ2-5,.,CASSEGQGAGETQYF,TGTGCCAGCAGTGAAGGGCAGGGGGCGGGTGAGACCCAGTACTTC
16,.,TRBV30,TRBJ1-6,.,CAWRPLQGGMLSPLHF,TGTGCCTGGAGACCTCTGCAGGGTGGGATGTTATCACCCCTCCACTTT
18,TRBD2,TRBV6-1,TRBJ2-7,.,CASSEASGGPLNSYEQYF,TGTGCCAGCAGTGAGGCTAGCGGGGGGCCTCTTAACTCCTACGAGCAGTACTTC
13,.,TRBV25-1,TRBJ2-3,.,CASIGGGGDTQYF,TGTGCCAGCATCGGGGGTGGAGGAGATACGCAGTATTTT
15,.,TRBV28,TRBJ2-7,.,CASSPHRGGGYEQYF,TGTGCCAGCAGTCCTCATCGAGGGGGAGGGTACGAGCAGTACTTC
11,TRBD1,TRBV12-5,TRBJ2-1,.,CASGLQGGQFF,TGTGCTAGTGGTTTACAGGGGGGGCAGTTCTTC
14,.,TRBV6-5,TRBJ1-2,few,CASSMDSFNYGYTF,TGTGCCAGCAGTATGGACAGCTTTAACTATGGCTACACCTTC
17,TRBD2,TRBV18,TRBJ2-7,.,CASSPRGIASSGAEQYF,TGTGCCAGCTCACCACGGGGGATTGCTTCTAGCGGGGCCGAGCAGTACTTC
14,TRBD1,TRBV2,TRBJ2-3,.,CASSDRVYTDTQYF,TGTGCCAGCAGCGACAGGGTTTACACAGATACGCAGTATTTT
17,TRBD2,TRBV4-1,TRBJ2-7,.,CASSLGWASGVPYEQYF,TGCGCCAGCAGTCTCGGGTGGGCTAGCGGGGTTCCCTACGAGCAGTACTTC
13,TRBD2,TRBV6-6,TRBJ2-1,.,CASRELAEVEQFF,TGTGCCAGCAGGGAACTAGCGGAGGTTGAGCAGTTCTTC
15,TRBD2,TRBV7-2,TRBJ2-5,.,CASSDRRTSQETQYF,TGTGCCAGCAGCGACCGCCGGACTAGCCAGGAGACCCAGTACTTC
13,.,TRBV5-1,TRBJ1-5,.,CASSLQGRQPQHF,TGCGCCAGCAGCCTACAGGGTCGTCAGCCCCAGCATTTT
16,TRBD2,TRBV18,TRBJ2-2,.,CASSYGTSGPTGELFF,TGTGCCAGCTCGTATGGGACTAGCGGACCCACCGGGGAGCTGTTTTTT
13,.,TRBV2,TRBJ2-7,.,CAARRGLIYEQYF,TGTGCCGCACGGAGGGGGCTAATCTACGAGCAGTACTTC
14,.,TRBV19,TRBJ1-2,.,CASSLDRLRGGYTF,TGTGCCAGTAGTCTGGACCGACTACGGGGAGGCTACACCTTC
16,TRBD1,TRBV7-9,TRBJ1-5,.,CSSSLVGQGRVSAQHF,TGTTCCAGCAGCTTAGTGGGACAGGGGAGGGTTTCAGCCCAGCATTTT
18,TRBD1,TRBV19,TRBJ1-5,once,CASSRRTGDLRSNQPQHF,TGTGCCAGTAGTAGAAGGACAGGGGACCTCCGTAGCAATCAGCCCCAGCATTTT
15,.,TRBV9,TRBJ2-2,.,CASSVVQGDTGELFF,TGTGCCAGCAGCGTAGTGCAGGGTGACACCGGGGAGCTGTTTTTT
12,.,TRBV5-1,TRBJ1-1,.,CASRTENTEAFF,TGCGCCAGCAGGACTGAGAACACTGAAGCTTTCTTT
16,.,TRBV5-6,TRBJ1-1,.,CASSLPTLRAQTEAFF,TGTGCCAGCAGCTTGCCGACTCTCAGGGCACAGACTGAAGCTTTCTTT
13,.,TRBV6-6,TRBJ2-7,few,CASKQDSAYEQYF,TGTGCCAGCAAACAGGACAGCGCCTACGAGCAGTACTTC
15,TRBD1,TRBV6-5,TRBJ1-4,.,CASRPTGTTNEKLFF,TGTGCCAGCAGACCGACAGGGACAACTAATGAAAAACTGTTTTTT
11,.,TRBV11-2,TRBJ2-5,.,CASSTAETQYF,TGTGCCAGCAGCACTGCAGAGACCCAGTACTTC
12,TRBD1,TRBV6-1,TRBJ2-7,.,CASRRDSHEQYF,TGTGCCAGCCGACGGGACAGCCACGAGCAGTACTTC
12,TRBD1,TRBV5-1,TRBJ2-7,once,CASRLTGYEQYF,TGCGCCAGCAGATTGACAGGGTACGAGCAGTACTTC